The next 4 T cell receptor beta chains were all read from a single sample in a study of shared clonotypes between healthy human individuals. TCRdb's table, derived via immunoSEQ multiplex PCR, lists solely in-frame clones and lacks some. Here the sample spans over a million clones, about 76% being singletons. Material for sequencing was memory CD4+ T cells sorted from blood. Noted subset: CD45RA-negative fraction. Receptors were obtained from a young man in good health.

This clone has more than one count but fewer than ten. The chain recombines TRBV30 with TRBJ2-3, with 11 bases that match TRBD2. This CDR3 is built from 16 residues. V was clipped by 3 bases and J by 1 base; unmatched bases: 6. The V gene's germline CDR1 is GTSNPN and CDR2 SVGIG (reference sequence). CDR3 residues: CAWRLAGGPGTDTQYF. CDR3 nucleotides: TGTGCCTGGAGGCTAGCGGGAGGCCCCGGCACAGATACGCAGTATTTT.

The chain links TRBV29-1 to TRBJ1-2; D unresolved. CDR1 and CDR2 (germline): SQVTM, ANQGSEA. CDR3 size: 11 residues. V lost 4 bases and J lost 2, with 5 bases in between. CDR3 amino acids: CSVVFNYGYTF. CDR3 coding DNA: TGCAGCGTTGTATTCAACTATGGCTACACCTTC.

The CDR3 DNA is TGCGCCAGCAGGTCGGTACCCCTCTCTGGGGCCAACGTCCTGACTTTC. Its translation: CASRSVPLSGANVLTF. J is TRBJ2-6 and V is TRBV5-1; D unclear. Per germline, CDR1 SGHRS and CDR2 YFSETQ. Trimming pared 5 bases from V and 0 bases from J, leaving 12 bases between. The CDR3 consists of 16 residues.

Details on this clone: It is likely a read error: a sequence one base away is far more abundant. The genes are TRBV11-2 and TRBJ1-1; no definite D call. CDR1 and CDR2 (germline): SGHAT, FQNNGV. This CDR3 region has 13 residues. The ends were cut back, 1 base at V and 1 base at J, with 4 bases in the middle. The CDR3 protein is CASSLAENTEAFF. The CDR3 DNA sequence: TGTGCCAGCAGCTTAGCTGAGAACACTGAAGCTTTCTTT.